This TCR beta chain originates from a study of T cells after yellow fever vaccination. Turning to the study itself: With SMART-Seq v4 Ultra Low Input, the fractions containing low cell numbers were prepared.

Trimming removed 0 bases at V and 8 bases at J, with 20 bases between. The CDR3 extends over 17 amino acids. Germline V lookup: CDR1 LGHNA, CDR2 YSLEER. This clonotype was recorded at least ten times. MiXCR was run by TCRdb on the 5' RACE reads, yielding one entry per CDR3 protein. The repertoire includes 100,000 to 150,000 distinct CDR3 sequences, about 8.4% of them detected once, and approximately 37% sits in the top ten. V gene TRBV4-3 combines with J gene TRBJ2-1; tentative D call: TRBD2 (7 bases). This TCR was sampled from a man between 18 and 35 years old who received the YFV17D yellow fever vaccine. The material was CD8+ T cells sorted from PBMCs, obtained on the day of the yellow fever booster vaccination. This chain's CDR3 is CASSQDGGGPPSDEQFF. In nucleotides, the CDR3 is TGCGCCAGCAGCCAAGATGGGGGGGGGCCCCCGAGTGATGAGCAGTTCTTC.